This T cell receptor beta chain was obtained from a study of T cells in Graves' hyperthyroidism and ophthalmopathy. In the study overall: Sampling of peripheral blood happened at initial diagnosis, prior to any treatment.

RNA transcripts gave rise to amplified TCR beta CDR3 regions. TCR CDR3 regions were first amplified by RT-PCR with HTBI primers. TCRdb used MiXCR to reprocess the multiplex PCR reads, holding one entry per CDR3 protein. The table lists approximately 200,000 distinct CDR3 sequences, approximately 20% of them singletons. Concerning this clonotype: Its antigen remains unidentified.

Study results and limitations: Most thyroid clonotypes that were expanded above 0.001 also turned up in blood.

Germline-derived CDR1 and CDR2 are DFQATT and SNEGSKA (reference sequence). Trimming took off 5 bases at V and 4 bases at J, with 12 bases between the two ends. This CDR3 is built from 12 residues. This TCR was recovered from a man in his forties with Graves' hyperthyroidism. The source material was blood. The V gene is TRBV20-1, the J gene TRBJ2-7, with a tentative D call TRBD2 (5 bases). CDR3 coding DNA: TGCAGTGCTTCCGGGGTTGGATACGAGCAGTACTTC. Its translation is CSASGVGYEQYF.